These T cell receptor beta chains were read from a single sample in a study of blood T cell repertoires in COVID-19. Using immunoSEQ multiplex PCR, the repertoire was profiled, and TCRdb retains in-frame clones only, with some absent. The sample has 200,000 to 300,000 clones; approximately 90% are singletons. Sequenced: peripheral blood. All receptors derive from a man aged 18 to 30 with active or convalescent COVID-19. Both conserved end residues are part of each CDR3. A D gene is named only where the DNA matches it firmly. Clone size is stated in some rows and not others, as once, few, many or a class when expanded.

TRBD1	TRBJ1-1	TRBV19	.	TGTGCCAGTAGCGGGACAGGGCTGGGGGGAACTGAAGCTTTCTTT	CASSGTGLGGTEAFF
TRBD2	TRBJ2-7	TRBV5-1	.	TGCGCCAGCGCGGGGGGTCTAAATCCCCTCGTATCCTACGAGCAGTACTTC	CASAGGLNPLVSYEQYF
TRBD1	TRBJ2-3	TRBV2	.	TGTGCCAGCAGTCTCCTAGGGACAGGGAACGGAGATACGCAGTATTTT	CASSLLGTGNGDTQYF
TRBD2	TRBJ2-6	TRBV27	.	TGTGCCAGCAGTCCCACTCGCCGGGGGGACTCCCGCGCCGATGGGGCCAACGTCCTGACTTTC	CASSPTRRGDSRADGANVLTF
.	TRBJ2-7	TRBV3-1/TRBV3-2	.	TGTGCCAGCAGCCACGACAGAGCCTACGAGCAGTACTTC	CASSHDRAYEQYF
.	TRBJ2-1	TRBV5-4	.	TGTGCCAGCAGCTTGGCACCGAGCTCCTACAATGAGCAGTTCTTC	CASSLAPSSYNEQFF
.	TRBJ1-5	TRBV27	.	TGTGCCAGCAGTTCGAACAGGAAGCAGCCCCAGCATTTT	CASSSNRKQPQHF
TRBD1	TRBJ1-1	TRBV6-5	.	TGTGCCAGCAGTTACTCGGACAGGGAAAGGAACACTGAAGCTTTCTTT	CASSYSDRERNTEAFF
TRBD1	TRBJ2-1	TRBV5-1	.	TGCGCCAGCAGCTTGGTGATGGGACAGGGCAACAATGAGCAGTTCTTC	CASSLVMGQGNNEQFF
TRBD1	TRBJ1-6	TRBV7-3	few	TGTGCCAGCAGCCAAGACAGGGCTAATTCACCCCTCCACTTT	CASSQDRANSPLHF
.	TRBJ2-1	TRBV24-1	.	TGTGCCACCAGTGACCCGCGGGCCTACGCCTACAATGAGCAGTTCTTC	CATSDPRAYAYNEQFF
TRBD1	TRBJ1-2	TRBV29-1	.	TGCAGCGTTTTCTCGGGACAGGGGCTGAATGGCTACACCTTC	CSVFSGQGLNGYTF
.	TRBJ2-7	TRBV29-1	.	TGCAGCGCTACTGTTCCCTACGAGCAGTACTTC	CSATVPYEQYF
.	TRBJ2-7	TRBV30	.	TGTGCCTGGAGTTTAATCAGCGGAGAGCAGTACTTC	CAWSLISGEQYF
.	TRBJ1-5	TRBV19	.	TGTGCCAGTAGTAGACTCAATCAGCCCCAGCATTTT	CASSRLNQPQHF
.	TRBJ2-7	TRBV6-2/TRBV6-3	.	TGTGCCAGCAGTTACTCGGGGGCCACCTACGAGCAGTACTTC	CASSYSGATYEQYF
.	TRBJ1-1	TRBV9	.	TGTGCCAGCAGCGTCGATCCGATACAGAACACTGAAGCTTTCTTT	CASSVDPIQNTEAFF
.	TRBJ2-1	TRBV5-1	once	TGCGCCAGCAGCTTGGCGGGAGTAGGTAATGAGCAGTTCTTC	CASSLAGVGNEQFF
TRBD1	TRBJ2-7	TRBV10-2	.	TGCGCCAGCATGACAGGGAACTACGAGCAGTACTTC	CASMTGNYEQYF
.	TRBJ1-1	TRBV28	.	TGTGCCAGCAGCACACCAGGGGATGACACTGAAGCTTTCTTT	CASSTPGDDTEAFF
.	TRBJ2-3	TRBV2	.	TGTGCCAGCAGAAGACGGGACACCAGCACAGATACGCAGTATTTT	CASRRRDTSTDTQYF
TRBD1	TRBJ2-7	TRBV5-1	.	TGCGCCAGCAGCCAAGACAGGGGGCTTGGCGAGCAGTACTTC	CASSQDRGLGEQYF
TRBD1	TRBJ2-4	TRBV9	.	TGTGCCAGCAGCGCGCAGACAGGGGACGGCAAAAACATTCAGTACTTC	CASSAQTGDGKNIQYF
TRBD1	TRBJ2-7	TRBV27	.	TGTGCCAGCAGTTTTTCACAGGGGGCCTACGAGCAGTACTTC	CASSFSQGAYEQYF
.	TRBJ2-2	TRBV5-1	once	TGCGCCAGCAGAGGGGGTTCGAACACCGGGGAGCTGTTTTTT	CASRGGSNTGELFF
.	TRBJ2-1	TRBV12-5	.	TGTGCTAGTGGTTCCGAGATCTACAATGAGCAGTTCTTC	CASGSEIYNEQFF
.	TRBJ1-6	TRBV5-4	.	TGTGCCAGCAGCCAGTACTCGTCAGGGGATTCACCCCTCCACTTT	CASSQYSSGDSPLHF
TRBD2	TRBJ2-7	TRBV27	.	TGTGCCAGCAGCGTGGGACTAGCGGGAGACGAGCAGTACTTC	CASSVGLAGDEQYF
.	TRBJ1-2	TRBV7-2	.	TGTGCCAGCAGCCAACAGGGAAGCTATGGCTACACCTTC	CASSQQGSYGYTF